This T cell receptor (beta chain) was observed in a study of T cell repertoires in aging, cancer and after chemotherapy (dated by TCRdb to about 2019). The study in broad terms: Six donor age groups were covered, ranging from 30 or younger up to 70 or older, and each group contained at least three individuals. In the solid tumor group, the paired samples taken before and after chemotherapy came from brain tumor (glioblastoma) patients given temozolomide-based therapy. The full dataset contained some 8.7 million TCR reads. Peripheral blood TCR beta repertoires from healthy donors and cancer patients were profiled to examine immunoaging and T cell reconstitution after chemotherapy. Alongside around 98 healthy donors serving as a reference group, the cohort included 200 to 250 cancer patients, of whom around 91 had hematological cancers and 110 to 140 had solid cancers. What the research found in general, with its limitations: Significantly lower blood TCR diversity and higher clonality were observed in untreated patients with hematological or solid cancers than in age-matched healthy donors. In both cancer cohorts, median generation probability rose over the chemotherapy interval, which suggests that the repertoire was reconstituted through rebound thymic output. In healthy donors, the drop in TCR diversity with age came mainly from a loss of richness, whereas in cancer patients a loss of evenness also played a part. The authors noted that the repertoire data do not allow conclusions about immunological memory after chemotherapy.

A few counts support this clonotype. What antigen it recognizes has not been identified. Per-nucleotide qualities are absent, and no much larger clonotype sits a single base away. TCR beta rearrangements were amplified from genomic DNA extracted from peripheral blood rather than from sorted cells or RNA. Rearranged TRB sequences spanning V, D and J segments were amplified by multiplex touch-down PCR using a mixed TRB-A/B primer pool. Two consecutive PCR reactions with Phusion HS II polymerase added Illumina adapters and sample indices to the amplicons. Amplicons were gel-purified with the NucleoSpin Gel and PCR Clean-up kit, then checked with Qubit and an Agilent 2100 Bioanalyzer. Libraries were sequenced on an Illumina MiSeq using 600-cycle, single-indexed, paired-end runs. The authors' analysis ran thus. Processing of the TRB sequences was carried out with MiXCR versions 2.12 and 3.0.5. A clone was defined as each unique CDR3 nucleotide sequence, and only productive sequences supported by at least two reads were kept. Repertoire metrics included Shannon diversity, evenness, clonality (one minus evenness), and alpha-parameterized diversity profiles from alpha 0 to 5. The IGoR algorithm was used to calculate generation probabilities of clones in the paired pre- and post-chemotherapy samples. The raw public data were reprocessed by TCRdb itself: fastp quality trimming at Q25, MiXCR clonotype calling, in-frame beta chains only. Each entry is one CDR3 protein sequence, shown with its most common DNA and genes. The V and J calls follow TCRdb's processing rather than the paper's. This sample gives about 1,900 distinct CDR3 sequences in total; about 19% of them show up just once. The ten largest clones capture 22% of the sample.

Clipping removes 1 base from V and 8 bases from J, with 4 as the unmatched junction base count. Its CDR3 holds 12 amino acids, cysteine through phenylalanine. Kept here is only the CDR3 DNA, which spans 36 bases and is read in frame from base 1. The germline V gene (reference sequence) gives CDR1 as DFQATT and CDR2 as SNEGSKA. This clonotype was obtained from a human donor with a solid tumor. The sequenced sample was blood. The chain is assembled from TRBV20-1 and TRBJ1-1; TRBD1 fits 7 bases in the junction. This receptor carries the CDR3 CSARVGQEEAFF. The bases are TGCAGTGCTAGAGTAGGACAGGAAGAAGCTTTCTTT.